This T cell receptor (beta chain) was profiled in a study of blood T cell repertoires in COVID-19. Overall study context: The samples span acute and convalescent COVID-19 from the United States, Italy and Spain. T cells, B-cell-depleted T cells, or PBMCs supplied cDNA or gDNA.

In the study's own analysis: Reference gene primer amplification in the assay estimated nucleated cell counts. The assay was immunoSEQ multiplex PCR, and TCRdb's table has in-frame clones only and misses some. V and J calls and clone size are those listed in that table; D and trimming were worked out from the DNA. The sample consists of a few hundred thousand clones, roughly 84% of them appearing once. This CDR3 has 14 amino acids. CDR1 and CDR2 (germline): LGHDT, YNNKEL (reference sequence). Trimming at V came to 6 bases and at J to 5 bases, leaving 2 bases not matched to a gene. The sample was peripheral blood. The rearrangement uses TRBV3-1 (or the pseudogene TRBV3-2) and TRBJ2-5; TRBD2 aligns across 14 bases. The sequence came from a woman aged 60-70 years who had recovered from COVID-19. CDR3 protein: CASRTSGGEETQYF. CDR3 bases: TGTGCCAGCAGGACTAGCGGGGGGGAGGAGACCCAGTACTTC.